Listed below are T cell receptor beta chains from one sample, sequenced in a study of response to subunit inactivated influenza vaccine. TCRdb re-called the RT-PCR reads through MiXCR, storing one row per CDR3 protein. The sample includes more than 600,000 distinct CDR3 sequences, about a fifth seen only once; the top ten take about 11%. Sequencing was performed on PBMCs from blood, taken roughly 5 days after vaccination. These receptors all come from a man aged 50 to 60 who received an inactivated influenza vaccine. CDR3s include the opening cysteine and the closing phenylalanine or tryptophan. D genes are given only for firm matches. Clone sizes are given selectively: once, few, many, or a class where the clone is expanded.

D gene	clone size	V gene	J gene	CDR3 protein	CDR3 DNA
NA	NA	TRBV10-3	TRBJ1-6	CAISPYGGNSPLHF	TGTGCCATCAGCCCCTACGGAGGCAATTCACCCCTCCACTTT
NA	NA	TRBV5-1	TRBJ2-7	CASSRGGWIEQYF	TGCGCCAGCAGCCGGGGTGGTTGGATCGAGCAGTACTTC
NA	few	TRBV20-1	TRBJ1-6	CSARSQGTYNSPLHF	TGCAGTGCTAGATCCCAGGGGACCTATAATTCACCCCTCCACTTT
TRBD1	NA	TRBV14	TRBJ2-1	CASSQSGTGVRYNEQFF	TGTGCCAGCAGCCAGTCCGGGACAGGGGTTCGATACAATGAGCAGTTCTTC
NA	NA	TRBV6-2/TRBV6-3	TRBJ2-7	CASSYRRGISYEQYF	TGTGCCAGCAGTTACCGACGGGGGATCTCCTACGAGCAGTACTTC
NA	few	TRBV28	TRBJ2-5	CASSSVSTQYF	TGTGCCAGCAGTTCAGTATCGACCCAGTACTTC
TRBD1	few	TRBV29-1	TRBJ1-5	CSVEEGSGGLQPQHF	TGCAGCGTTGAAGAAGGGTCAGGGGGCCTTCAGCCCCAGCATTTT
TRBD2	NA	TRBV20-1	TRBJ2-1	CSAEIAGGRYNEQFF	TGCAGTGCCGAGATAGCGGGGGGCCGCTACAATGAGCAGTTCTTC
TRBD2	NA	TRBV6-2/TRBV6-3	TRBJ2-1	CASSYSSRGRGDEQFF	TGTGCCAGCAGTTACTCGTCAAGGGGACGGGGGGATGAGCAGTTCTTC
NA	few	TRBV30	TRBJ1-5	CAWSMGQGGNQPQHF	TGTGCCTGGAGTATGGGGCAGGGAGGCAATCAGCCCCAGCATTTT
TRBD2	NA	TRBV10-3	TRBJ2-1	CAISESGLAGYNEQFF	TGTGCCATCAGTGAGTCGGGACTAGCGGGGTACAATGAGCAGTTCTTC
NA	NA	TRBV4-2	TRBJ2-2	CASSQDYTFTGELFF	TGTGCCAGCAGCCAGGACTACACTTTCACCGGGGAGCTGTTTTTT